This T cell receptor (beta chain) emerged from a study of blood T cell repertoires in COVID-19 (TCRdb year 2020). Background for the entire study: Samples covering the acute and convalescent phases of COVID-19 were provided by collaborators in the United States, Italy and Spain. Samples came from the ongoing ImmuneRACE study (first 160 participants) plus 1,254 subjects from 6 global collaborators. The prospective study material was composed of cDNA or gDNA derived from T cells, B-cell-depleted T cells, or PBMCs. Deeply sampled blood TCRbeta repertoires from subjects exposed to, actively infected with, or recovered from COVID-19 were included in the dataset. Where available, HLA class I and class II types were taken from metadata supplied by the sample provider and were not determined by assay-based typing. Nearly every sample came with metadata listing a de-identified subject ID, COVID-19 status, age in years and sex. A freely available public database, intended as a resource for researchers studying the immune response to SARS-CoV-2, is where the repertoires were released. The investigation overall reported the following: The quantity of clinical and demographic metadata differed by source and by participant and was supplied without curation.

Taken from cysteine to phenylalanine, the CDR3 has 14 residues. Just the 42-base CDR3 DNA is kept, in frame starting at base 1. CDR1 and CDR2 were assigned from the germline V gene as SGHTA and FQGNSA. A distance of 4 bases separates the germline ends of V and J, which lose 0 bases and 1 base respectively. Worth noting for this clone: Its cognate antigen has yet to be identified. The record has no base qualities; no much larger clone is one base away.

TCRbeta CDR3 regions were amplified from genomic DNA by means of the immunoSEQ Assay, a bias-controlled multiplex PCR. On the study's bioinformatics: The number of nucleated cells in each sample was estimated from the amplification of reference gene primers within the assay. Sequence reads were collapsed and filtered to measure the absolute abundance of every unique TCRbeta CDR3 rearrangement. Productive Simpson clonality was computed per sample as the square root of Simpson's diversity index over productive rearrangements. The table comes from immuneACCESS by way of TCRdb, which keeps in-frame sequences with V and J called. Part of the clones is missing from these tables; in studies checked, under half for an unresolved V gene and the rest for unknown reasons. From that table come the V and J calls and clone size; the DNA was used to work out D and trimming. Counted in this sample were around 230,000 clones; around 89% of them appeared once. Of the sample, roughly 2.5% falls within the top ten clones.

Enrolling through a virtual design, the prospective study's participants ranged in age from roughly 18 to 95 years and lived across some 23 United States geographic areas. To assign participants to cohorts, the prospective study relied on clinical history that participants themselves reported in a screening survey and a study questionnaire. In the prospective study, mobile phlebotomists collected whole blood, serum and a nasopharyngeal or oropharyngeal swab from each participant. Prospective study participants could optionally give additional blood draws and questionnaires over a roughly two-month period. Prospective study blood samples were shipped either frozen or at room temperature before DNA extraction.

Recombination connected TRBV7-2 to TRBJ1-3, with the D gene too uncertain to name. Material: PBMCs or T cells enriched from blood (not recorded which). This TCR derives from a woman aged 40-49 years with acute COVID-19. This receptor has the CDR3 CASSLARSGNTIYF. The nucleotides read TGTGCCAGCAGCTTAGCGCGGTCTGGAAACACCATATATTTT.